This TCR beta chain was obtained from a study of esophageal squamous cell carcinoma under preoperative chemotherapy. Notes on the study in general: After treatment, tumor-infiltrating lymphocytes seemed to come partly from incoming peripheral T cells, not only local changes.

Each CDR3 protein gets one entry after TCRdb re-called the PCR reads with MiXCR. The repertoire includes roughly 20,000 distinct CDR3 sequences, about 45% of them detected once, and around 29% sits in the top ten. This clonotype showed up many times. Its antigen is still unknown. Losses at the gene ends were 2 bases for V and 6 bases for J; bases not matched to a gene: 10. There are 16 residues in the CDR3. The germline V gene encodes CDR1 KGHSH and CDR2 LQKENI. Time point indicated: after preoperative PTX-NDP chemotherapy. Preoperative chemotherapy with paclitaxel-nedaplatin was given to patients before surgery.

The specimen was taken from a patient given preoperative chemotherapy. The gene calls are TRBV18 and TRBJ2-1; TRBD2 aligns across 7 bases. The clonotype originates from a human donor with esophageal squamous cell carcinoma. The donor label of this sample is uncertain. Written as DNA, the CDR3 is TGTGCCAGCTCACCAAGCTTGATAGCGGGCCCCAATGAGCAGTTCTTC. Its protein product is CASSPSLIAGPNEQFF.